Each of the 26 T cell receptor beta chains below was sequenced from the same sample in a study of T cells in Graves' hyperthyroidism and ophthalmopathy. TCR beta CDR3 regions were amplified from RNA. The HTBI primer set was used in a first-round RT-PCR of the TCR CDR3. TCRdb reprocessed the multiplex PCR reads via MiXCR and lists one record per CDR3 protein. In the table there are a few hundred thousand distinct CDR3 sequences, around 19% of which are singletons. Sequencing was performed on blood. The origin of the receptors is a man over 45 with Graves' ophthalmopathy.

This clonotype was observed a handful of times. The rearrangement uses TRBV5-1 and TRBJ2-7; D call uncertain. The germline gives CDR1 SGHRS, CDR2 YFSETQ. V lost 4 bases, J lost 0 bases, and 11 bases lay in between. This CDR3 contains 14 residues. CDR3 coding DNA: TGCGCCAGCAGCGAAAGATCCGACTCCTACGAGCAGTACTTC. Translated, it gives CASSERSDSYEQYF.

This clonotype was observed many times. The chain combines TRBV18 with TRBJ1-5; possibly TRBD1 for D (5 bases). V lost 2 bases and J lost 0, with 8 bases in between. CDR1 is KGHSH, CDR2 LQKENI, per germline. The length of the CDR3 is 15 residues. CDR3 residues: CASSPVGGSNQPQHF. CDR3 nucleotide sequence: TGTGCCAGCTCACCAGTGGGGGGTAGCAATCAGCCCCAGCATTTT.

This clonotype was seen ten or more times. This sequence joins TRBV7-2 and TRBJ1-4, with a tentative D call TRBD1 (6 bases). V was pared by 2 bases and J by 3 bases, with 10 bases between. This CDR3 spans 15 amino acids. Germline V lookup: CDR1 SGHTA, CDR2 FQGNSA. The CDR3 here is CASSLSRGPNEKLFF. The CDR3 nucleotides read TGTGCCAGCAGCTTAAGCAGGGGTCCTAATGAAAAACTGTTTTTT.

The rearrangement uses TRBV30 and TRBJ1-4; TRBD1 matches 11 bases. CDR3 length: 18 residues. J lost 1 base, V lost 1 base, and 8 bases had no gene match. Looked up from germline, CDR1 is GTSNPN and CDR2 is SVGIG (reference sequence). The CDR3 DNA sequence: TGTGCCTGGAGTGCATGGACAGGGGGCTATCGAACTAATGAAAAACTGTTTTTT. This gives the protein CAWSAWTGGYRTNEKLFF.

There are many counts of this clonotype. This chain uses TRBV18 with TRBJ1-1; the D is unclear. Germline V gives CDR1 KGHSH, CDR2 LQKENI. CDR3 length: 17 amino acids. V lost 2 bases and J lost 8, with 24 bases in between. The CDR3 region is CASSPNSAVPSEKEAFF. DNA of the CDR3: TGTGCCAGCTCACCAAATTCGGCCGTACCCTCAGAAAAAGAAGCTTTCTTT.

This clonotype was observed a few times. The chain carries TRBV29-1 and TRBJ2-5, with D perhaps TRBD2 (6 bases). The CDR3 is 11 amino acids. The V end was cut by 7 bases, the J end by 5 bases, with 11 bases between. Per the germline V gene, CDR1 is SQVTM and CDR2 is ANQGSEA. The CDR3 DNA follows: TGCAGCGCCGGAGGGGACGAGACCCAGTACTTC. Translating gives CSAGGDETQYF.

This clonotype was recorded at least ten times. The chain couples TRBV28 to TRBJ2-5; TRBD2 is a possible D gene (7 bases). The length of the CDR3 is 15 residues. V lost 6 bases and J 2 bases, leaving 16 bases between the germline ends. Germline CDR1 and CDR2: MDHEN and SYDVKM. CDR3 bases: TGTGCCAGCAGCCGTAGGGGGGGCGGGCAAGAGACCCAGTACTTC. This sequence encodes CASSRRGGGQETQYF.

This clonotype was found many times. V and J are TRBV3-1 and TRBJ2-2; D gene uncertain. The CDR3 has 17 amino acids. V gave up 0 bases and J gave up 5 bases, with 16 bases separating them. Germline V gives CDR1 LGHDT, CDR2 YNNKEL (reference sequence). CDR3 sequence: CASSQDRVYVGTGELFF. In DNA form, the CDR3 reads TGTGCCAGCAGCCAAGATCGAGTCTACGTCGGGACCGGGGAGCTGTTTTTT.

This clonotype was counted a few times. The chain combines TRBV3-1 with TRBJ2-7; TRBD2 matches 10 bases. V gave up 2 bases and J gave up 5 bases; unmatched junction bases: 6. Germline assignment: CDR1 LGHDT and CDR2 YNNKEL (reference sequence). The CDR3 is 15 amino acids. The CDR3 loop is CASSQRASGSHEQYF. The CDR3 DNA reads TGTGCCAGCAGCCAACGGGCTAGCGGGAGCCACGAGCAGTACTTC.

This clonotype occurred many times. V usage is TRBV12-3 or TRBV12-4 and J usage is TRBJ1-2; D gene uncertain. This CDR3 contains 13 residues. Trimming shortened V by 4 bases and J by 0 bases, and 6 bases separated the two germline ends. CDR3 protein: CASSSETNYGYTF. CDR3 DNA sequence: TGTGCCAGCAGTTCTGAGACTAACTATGGCTACACCTTC.

The J gene is TRBJ2-7, the V gene TRBV7-2; maybe TRBD2 (5 bases). The germline V gene has CDR1 SGHTA and CDR2 FQGNSA. V gave up 5 bases and J gave up 7 bases, with 18 bases separating them. The CDR3 loop spans 14 amino acids. The CDR3 bases are TGTGCCAGCAGCAGAAGTGGAGCTCCGGGGGAGCAGTACTTC. This translates into CASSRSGAPGEQYF.

CDR3 in amino acids: CASTKRELDSSGNTIYF. The CDR3 region has the DNA TGTGCCAGCACCAAACGGGAACTAGACAGCTCTGGAAACACCATATATTTT. The chain joins TRBV6-1 to TRBJ1-3; D perhaps matches TRBD1 (5 bases). The CDR3 spans 17 residues. With 7 bases removed from V and 0 bases from J, the gap between germline ends came to 19 bases. Per the germline V gene, CDR1 is MNHNS and CDR2 is SASEGT.

This clonotype was observed at least ten times. This chain joins TRBV30 and TRBJ2-7; D uncertain. The length of the CDR3 is 11 residues. Germline V gene sequence: CDR1 GTSNPN, CDR2 SVGIG (reference sequence). Between the trimmed V and J ends, which lost 1 base and 7 bases, there was a span of 8 bases. Written as DNA, the CDR3 is TGTGCCTGGAGTGCCGGTGGTGAGCAGTACTTC. Translation: CAWSAGGEQYF. The full variable domain, rest sourced from reference TRBV30 and TRBJ2-7, is SQTIHQWPATLVQPVGSPLSLECTVEGTSNPNLYWYRQAAGRGLQLLFYSVGIGQISSEVPQNLSASRPQDRQFILSSKKLLLSDSGFYLCAWSAGGEQYFGPGTRLTVT.

The V and J genes are TRBV6-2 or TRBV6-3 and TRBJ2-3; a possible D gene is TRBD2 (6 bases). The CDR3 has 15 amino acids. CDR1 MNHEY and CDR2 SVGEGT come from the germline V gene. The V end was cut by 5 bases, the J end by 1 base, with 13 bases between. The CDR3 DNA follows: TGTGCCAGCAGTCCCGCGGGGCGGGGCACAGATACGCAGTATTTT. The encoded protein is CASSPAGRGTDTQYF.

Only a few counts were recorded for this clonotype. The V and J genes are TRBV27 and TRBJ1-2; 10 nucleotides agree with TRBD1. The CDR3 has 14 residues. V shed 5 bases and J 8 bases; nucleotides not matched to a gene: 8. Germline CDR1 is MNHEY and CDR2 is SMNVEV (reference sequence). The CDR3: CASSRDRGPWGYTF. The CDR3 DNA follows: TGTGCCAGCAGTCGGGACAGGGGTCCGTGGGGCTACACCTTC.

Only a few counts were recorded for this clonotype. This sequence joins TRBV6-1 and TRBJ1-2; D not certain. Trimming removed 7 bases at V and 5 bases at J, with 11 bases between. This CDR3 spans 12 amino acids. The germline V gene encodes CDR1 MNHNS and CDR2 SASEGT. The CDR3 loop reads CASKYRGYGYTF. CDR3 sequence (DNA): TGTGCCAGCAAATATCGGGGTTATGGCTACACCTTC.

This chain connects TRBV20-1 to TRBJ1-4; no clear D. V dropped 0 bases and J dropped 8 bases, with 10 bases sitting between them. The CDR3 loop spans 13 amino acids. Germline CDR1 DFQATT, CDR2 SNEGSKA (reference sequence). The CDR3 region has the DNA TGCAGTGCTAGAGATTCCCAGAAAGAAAAACTGTTTTTT. Amino acids: CSARDSQKEKLFF.

This chain's CDR3 is CASSIERARNTEAFF. DNA for the CDR3: TGTGCCAGTAGTATAGAAAGGGCCAGGAACACTGAAGCTTTCTTT. The chain has TRBV19 and TRBJ1-1; D is unclear. CDR3 length: 15 amino acids. V lost 0 bases, J lost 1 base, and 9 bases lay in between. Germline lookup yields CDR1 LNHDA and CDR2 SQIVND (reference sequence).

This clonotype was seen repeatedly, ten times or more. The genes are TRBV2 and TRBJ2-1; the D gene is possibly TRBD2 (6 bases). Germline V gene sequence: CDR1 SNHLY, CDR2 FYNNEI. Trimming took 6 bases from V and 0 from J, leaving 15 bases between them. This CDR3 comprises 16 residues. CDR3 coding DNA: TGTGCCAGCAGAAGACCGGGAGCTAACTCCTACAATGAGCAGTTCTTC. It yields the protein CASRRPGANSYNEQFF.

This clonotype came up once. This chain uses TRBV9 with TRBJ1-6; 9 bases match TRBD1. Trimming at V came to 4 bases and at J to 8 bases, leaving 7 bases not matched to a gene. The CDR3 has 15 residues. Germline V lookup: CDR1 SGDLS, CDR2 YYNGEE. The CDR3 DNA sequence: TGTGCCAGCAGCTTCCGGACAGGGGAGGATTCACCCCTCCACTTT. This sequence encodes CASSFRTGEDSPLHF.

The chain couples TRBV9 to TRBJ2-5; D is possibly TRBD2 (5 bases). V shed 2 bases and J shed 3 bases, with 11 bases lying between them. This CDR3 has 14 amino acids. Germline CDR1 is SGDLS and CDR2 is YYNGEE. The CDR3 nucleotides are TGTGCCAGCAGCGTCGACACTAGAAAAGAGACCCAGTACTTC. Translation gives CASSVDTRKETQYF.

A few counts support this clonotype. The rearrangement links TRBV27 to TRBJ2-7; D uncertain. This CDR3 has 13 residues. V was clipped by 10 bases and J by 0 bases, with 13 bases between them. The V gene's germline CDR1 is MNHEY and CDR2 SMNVEV (reference sequence). The CDR3 reads CATRPLNSYEQYF. The CDR3 DNA follows: TGTGCCACCAGACCTCTGAACTCCTACGAGCAGTACTTC.

This clonotype was seen at least ten times. The chain is built from TRBV20-1 and TRBJ2-5; 11 bases agree with TRBD2. This CDR3 contains 16 residues. After removal of 1 base from V and 1 base from J, the junction contained 5 bases not matched to a gene. Germline V CDR1 and CDR2: DFQATT, SNEGSKA (reference sequence). The CDR3 DNA is TGCAGTGCTAGAGCCGGACTAGCGGGCTCCCAAGAGACCCAGTACTTC. It yields the protein CSARAGLAGSQETQYF.

The rearrangement uses TRBV7-6 and TRBJ1-4; the D is unclear. The CDR3 is made up of 15 amino acids. The V and J ends lost 2 bases and 5 bases respectively, with 12 bases between them. Germline CDR1 reads SGHVS; CDR2 reads FNYEAQ. The CDR3 protein is CASSLLVGVNEKLFF. DNA of the CDR3: TGTGCCAGCAGCTTATTAGTTGGGGTAAATGAAAAACTGTTTTTT.

The genes are TRBV24-1 and TRBJ2-1; weak D call: TRBD2 (6 bases). The CDR3 spans 13 residues. CDR1 is KGHDR, CDR2 SFDVKD, per germline. Between the trimmed V and J ends, which lost 3 bases and 7 bases, there was a span of 9 bases. CDR3 sequence: CATSDIGGNEQFF. The CDR3 nucleotides read TGTGCCACCAGTGATATTGGAGGGAATGAGCAGTTCTTC.

The V gene is TRBV10-2, the J gene TRBJ1-1, with TRBD1 as a possible D gene (5 bases). The CDR3 has 14 amino acids. Trimming shortened V by 0 bases and J by 7 bases, and 12 bases separated the two germline ends. Germline-derived CDR1 and CDR2 are WSHSY and SAAADI. CDR3 nucleotides: TGCGCCAGCAGTGAGTCGGGGGGTAGGTTTGAAGCTTTCTTT. The encoded protein is CASSESGGRFEAFF.